This TCR beta chain emerged from a study of cytomegalovirus exposure and HLA in healthy donors. On this clone: Its antigen is not known.

Broader study findings: Across all donors, roughly uniform sequencing depth was an assumption of the presence/absence analyses.

The primer mix had 60 Vbeta and 13 Jbeta primers. Assay used: immunoSEQ multiplex PCR; TCRdb lists only in-frame clones, some missing. The sample carries 130,000 to 150,000 clones, around two thirds recorded once. The CDR3 extends over 14 amino acids. Looked up from germline, CDR1 is SNHLY and CDR2 is FYNNEI. The J segment lost 3 bases and the V segment lost 4 bases, leaving 5 bases of the junction unmatched. The TCR comes from a man between 18 and 29 years old in good health and CMV-seropositive. The rearrangement uses TRBV2 and TRBJ2-5; 7 positions agree with TRBD2. What was sequenced was PBMCs. CDR3 bases: TGTGCCAGCAGTGCAGGCCGGGGGGAAGAGACCCAGTACTTC. This gives the protein CASSAGRGEETQYF.